The 5 T cell receptor beta chains reported below all come from one sample, sequenced in a study of T-cell memory formation after mild COVID-19 (dated by TCRdb to the early 2020s). The receptor library was made with 5' RACE. The listed sequencing device is Illumina NovaSeq 6000. In-frame beta chains were kept once TCRdb had trimmed the public reads at Q25 with fastp and called clones with MiXCR. Rows matching on CDR3 protein sequence are summarized as one entry with the most common DNA and genes. The sample has fewer than 140,000 distinct CDR3 sequences on record, 15% to 20% of them singletons. The ten largest clones take up 25% to 30% of the sample. The sample was PBMCs or a T cell subset sorted from them (not recorded which). Every receptor here comes from an adult woman who had mild COVID-19 (a few samples of this study predate the infection). The sample titles of this study are shuffled in the database, so cell type and time point are left out; the donor was told from shared clones.

The chain employs TRBV4-3 and TRBJ2-3, with 7 bases identical to TRBD1. Germline V gives CDR1 LGHNA, CDR2 YSLEER. This CDR3 has 16 amino acids. Germline trimming cut 4 bases from V and 2 bases from J; bases unmatched to any gene: 9. The CDR3: CASSPLPGQLTDTQYF. In DNA form, the CDR3 reads TGCGCCAGCAGCCCCCTCCCGGGACAGCTCACAGATACGCAGTATTTT.

In its sample, this clonotype was seen a few times. The chain employs TRBV11-1 and TRBJ2-1, with D perhaps being TRBD1 or TRBD2 (5 bases each). V lost 4 bases to trimming and J lost 5 bases, with 24 bases between them. The CDR3 consists of 18 residues. The germline V gene has CDR1 SGHAT and CDR2 FQDESV (reference sequence). This chain's CDR3 is CASSSLSVPGRKDNEQFF. The CDR3, as DNA: TGTGCCAGCAGCTCCCTCAGCGTACCGGGACGTAAGGACAATGAGCAGTTCTTC.

The chain recombines TRBV9 with TRBJ2-5; D not certain. Germline-derived CDR1 and CDR2 are SGDLS and YYNGEE. The length of the CDR3 is 13 residues. The V end lost 1 base, the J end lost 2 bases, and 6 bases lay between the germline ends. Here the CDR3 DNA reads TGTGCCAGCAGCGTAAGAGAACAAGAGACCCAGTACTTC. Amino acids: CASSVREQETQYF.

The table lists this clonotype with a few counts. This rearrangement joins TRBV3-1 to TRBJ2-5, with D possibly being TRBD1 or TRBD2 (5 bases each). Germline V gene data show CDR1 as LGHDT and CDR2 as YNNKEL (reference sequence). The CDR3 runs to 12 residues. Trimming pared 10 bases from V and 4 bases from J, leaving 13 bases between. The CDR3 is CATPGTGETQYF. DNA for the CDR3: TGTGCCACACCCGGGACCGGAGAGACCCAGTACTTC.

The chain joins TRBV11-2 to TRBJ1-1; no firm D call. V was clipped by 3 bases and J by 0 bases, with 11 bases between them. Germline V gene data show CDR1 as SGHAT and CDR2 as FQNNGV. The CDR3 contains 15 residues. CDR3 bases: TGTGCCAGCAGCTTTGACGGATTTATGAACACTGAAGCTTTCTTT. Amino acids: CASSFDGFMNTEAFF.